This TCR beta chain was recorded in a study of T cell repertoires in cytomegalovirus infection. Whole-study context: CMV epitopes, recently identified HLA-C-restricted and well-studied HLA-B-restricted, were used. Matching HLA type, along with CMV infection, was indicated by public TCR beta signatures.

Germline V gene lookup returns CDR1 SGHVS and CDR2 FNYEAQ. V lost 6 bases and J 0 bases, leaving 8 bases between the germline ends. The CDR3 has 14 amino acids. TCRdb re-analysed the reads in MiXCR, keeping a single row per CDR3 protein. This sample has roughly 570,000 distinct CDR3 sequences, with just under 40% found just once. This clonotype was recorded a few times. What it binds is unknown. The rearrangement joins TRBV7-6 to TRBJ2-2, with unresolved D. The receptor was isolated from a human donor in good health (CMV status not recorded). Some clones in this sample may be carry-over from other donors' samples. The specimen was cultured PBMCs, collected from culture after CMV antigen stimulation. CDR3 DNA sequence: TGTGCCAGCAGTCCCGACACGAACACCGGGGAGCTGTTTTTT. This codes for CASSPDTNTGELFF.